This T cell receptor beta chain appears in the sequencing data of a study of blood T cell repertoires in COVID-19. Background on the study: In each case, the material was cDNA or gDNA derived from T cells, B-cell-depleted T cells, or PBMCs.

Original handling: Reference gene primer amplification yielded estimated nucleated cell counts. Profiled with immunoSEQ multiplex PCR; TCRdb holds only in-frame clones, not every one. V, J and clone size reflect that table, while D and trimming were determined from the DNA. The data hold approximately 460,000 clones, with roughly nine tenths observed a single time. Recruited during active infection, patients (from Seattle) were subsequently followed longitudinally. The germline V gene has CDR1 SGHVS and CDR2 FNYEAQ. This CDR3 comprises 14 residues. Trimming took off 2 bases at V and 4 bases at J, with 9 bases between the two ends.

The sample was peripheral blood. The receptor comes from a man between 18 and 35 years old with COVID-19, enrolled during active disease. The rearrangement links TRBV7-6 to TRBJ2-1; TRBD2 is a possible D gene (6 bases). CDR3 residues: CASSLTGEYNEQFF. CDR3 sequence (DNA): TGTGCCAGCAGCTTAACGGGAGAATACAATGAGCAGTTCTTC.